What follows are 21 T cell receptor beta chains derived from one specimen sequenced in a study of CD8+CD57+ T cells in acquired aplastic anemia. Genomic DNA was employed as the template in profiling TCR beta VDJ and CDR3. In TCRdb, the reads were re-called with MiXCR into one record per CDR3 protein. The table has roughly 170,000 distinct CDR3 sequences, less than 50% seen once. An expansion of CD8+CD57+ cells by flow cytometry had been shown in patients chosen for sequencing. Specimen: sorted CD4+, CD8+, or CD8+CD57+ T cells (not recorded which) from PBMCs. Receptor source: a human donor with aplastic anemia.

In its sample, this clonotype was seen a few times. The genes are TRBV14 and TRBJ1-6; the D is unclear. From germline, CDR1 is SGHDN and CDR2 FVKESK. The CDR3 sequence is 12 residues long. Trimming shortened V by 1 base and J by 10 bases, and 5 bases separated the two germline ends. The CDR3 DNA reads as TGTGCCAGCAGCCAAGTTGCCTCACCCCTCCACTTT. Protein product: CASSQVASPLHF.

A remark on this clonotype: This sequence may be a read error, since a much larger clone differs from it by one base. The chain employs TRBV6-1 and TRBJ2-7, with 7 positions matching TRBD1. The germline V gene has CDR1 MNHNS and CDR2 SASEGT. This CDR3 has 16 residues. The V and J ends lost 11 bases and 0 bases, in that order; junction bases with no gene match: 16. CDR3 nucleotide sequence: TGTGCCGGCTCGAGGTCAAGGACAGGTAGCTCCTACGAGCAGTACTTC. Its protein product is CAGSRSRTGSSYEQYF.

This clonotype has ten or more counts. V gene TRBV2 combines with J gene TRBJ1-3; TRBD1 agrees at 9 bases. V gave up 6 bases and J gave up 2 bases; unmatched junction bases: 5. CDR3 length: 15 residues. In germline, CDR1 is SNHLY, CDR2 FYNNEI. The CDR3 DNA reads as TGTGCCAGCAGATGGGACAGGGCCCCTGGAAACACCATATATTTT. It is translated as CASRWDRAPGNTIYF.

This clonotype appeared many times. This chain links TRBV5-1 with TRBJ1-6; tentative D call: TRBD1 (5 bases). The CDR3 has 16 residues. Trimming took off 4 bases at V and 7 bases at J, with 18 bases between the two ends. CDR1 is SGHRS, CDR2 YFSETQ, per germline. Written as DNA, the CDR3 is TGCGCCAGCAGCGTGGGGCCGGGGCGTGGAAATTCACCCCTCCACTTT. It encodes CASSVGPGRGNSPLHF.

The rearrangement links TRBV2 to TRBJ2-7, with 10 bases aligning to TRBD2. In germline, CDR1 is SNHLY, CDR2 FYNNEI. The CDR3 loop spans 14 amino acids. The ends lost 7 bases at V and 0 bases at J; junction bases unmatched: 3. The CDR3 loop is CASTLAGVSYEQYF. The CDR3 nucleotides are TGTGCCAGCACGCTAGCGGGGGTCTCCTACGAGCAGTACTTC.

This clonotype came up many times. The chain uses TRBV12-3 or TRBV12-4 and TRBJ1-1; possibly TRBD1 for D (5 bases). Trimming took 2 bases from V and 5 from J, leaving 12 bases between them. CDR3 length: 14 amino acids. CDR3 DNA: TGTGCCAGCAGTTTATTAGAAGGGGAAACTGAAGCTTTCTTT. This codes for CASSLLEGETEAFF.

The chain employs TRBV25-1 and TRBJ2-2; a possible D gene is TRBD2 (6 bases). This CDR3 is 17 amino acids long. The V end was cut by 7 bases, the J end by 0 bases, with 18 bases between. CDR1 is MGHDK, CDR2 SYGVNS, per germline. Here the CDR3 DNA reads TGTGCCAGCACCAAACGAGGTAGCGGTTCGAACACCGGGGAGCTGTTTTTT. It specifies CASTKRGSGSNTGELFF.

This clonotype appeared a few times. The rearrangement links TRBV18 to TRBJ2-7, with 10 bases fitting TRBD1. The CDR3 extends over 15 amino acids. J was trimmed by 5 bases and V by 6 bases; bases with no gene match: 10. Germline lookup yields CDR1 KGHSH and CDR2 LQKENI. In DNA, the CDR3 is TGTGCCAGCTCGAGCAACCGGGACAGGGGCCACGAGCAGTACTTC. It codes for CASSSNRDRGHEQYF.

V is TRBV7-9 and J is TRBJ1-1; D gene unclear. The CDR3 spans 11 residues. Looked up from germline, CDR1 is SEHNR and CDR2 is FQNEAQ (reference sequence). Trimming stripped 4 bases from V and 6 bases from J, with 6 bases between. CDR3 DNA: TGTGCCAGCAGCTCCCCGCCTGAAGCTTTCTTT. It specifies CASSSPPEAFF.

The chain uses TRBV19 and TRBJ2-7; 7 bases align to TRBD1. The junction had 5 bases not matched to a gene; V was cut back by 4 bases and J by 5 bases. CDR3 size: 13 residues. From germline, CDR1 is LNHDA and CDR2 SQIVND (reference sequence). For the CDR3, the DNA is TGTGCCAGTAGTACCATGACAGGGAACGAGCAGTACTTC. Translating it yields CASSTMTGNEQYF. The entire variable domain, with the rest obtained from reference TRBV19 and TRBJ2-7, is as follows: DGGITQSPKYLFRKEGQNVTLSCEQNLNHDAMYWYRQDPGQGLRLIYYSQIVNDFQKGDIAEGYSVSREKKESFPLTVTSAQKNPTAFYLCASSTMTGNEQYFGPGTRLTVT.

At least ten counts were recorded for this clonotype. The rearrangement joins TRBV15 to TRBJ2-7, with 9 bases aligning to TRBD1. The CDR3 runs 14 residues. Germline values: CDR1 LNHNV, CDR2 YYDKDF (reference sequence). Losses at the gene ends were 5 bases for V and 2 bases for J; bases not matched to a gene: 4. CDR3 loop: CATSDRTGAYEQYF. DNA of the CDR3: TGTGCCACCAGCGACCGGACAGGGGCCTACGAGCAGTACTTC.

The rearrangement uses TRBV7-2 and TRBJ2-5; the D is unclear. Germline V CDR1 and CDR2: SGHTA, FQGNSA. Trimming took off 1 base at V and 4 bases at J, with 7 bases between the two ends. The length of the CDR3 is 13 residues. CDR3 amino acids: CASSLDGRETQYF. As DNA, the CDR3 is TGTGCCAGCAGCTTAGACGGAAGAGAGACCCAGTACTTC.

This clonotype was counted at least ten times. The CDR3 does not end in the conserved phenylalanine or tryptophan, so this is likely a read error. The chain is built from TRBV10-3 and TRBJ1-1; D is possibly TRBD1 (6 bases). Looked up from germline, CDR1 is ENHRY and CDR2 is SYGVKD. Trimming shortened V by 4 bases and J by 3 bases, and 12 bases separated the two germline ends. The CDR3 has 14 residues. The CDR3, as DNA: TGTGCCATCAGTGCTAGGGGGTCTGACACTGAAGCTTTCCTT. Its translation: CAISARGSDTEAFL.

The rearrangement links TRBV10-3 to TRBJ2-3, with D tentatively TRBD2 (6 bases). Germline V gene lookup returns CDR1 ENHRY and CDR2 SYGVKD. With 7 bases removed from V and 2 bases from J, the gap between germline ends came to 13 bases. This CDR3 has 14 amino acids. CDR3 DNA sequence: TGTGCCATCACGAAGCGGGCCCTCACAGATACGCAGTATTTT. Translated: CAITKRALTDTQYF.

The J gene is TRBJ1-6, the V gene TRBV7-3; no clear D gene. CDR3 length equals 13 residues. Germline CDR1 is SGHTA and CDR2 is FQGTGA. The germline V and J ends were trimmed by 2 bases and 9 bases, with 8 bases remaining between them. The CDR3 nucleotides read TGTGCCAGCAGCTTAGGGTCGGCTTCACCCCTCCACTTT. This translates into CASSLGSASPLHF.

This clonotype was seen a handful of times. This may arise from a read error, as a much more abundant clone is one base away. This chain links TRBV6-5 with TRBJ1-5; tentatively, D is TRBD1 (5 bases). CDR1 and CDR2 from the germline V gene are MNHEY and SVGAGI. This CDR3 has 14 amino acids. The CDR3 DNA follows: TGTGCCATCAGTTACCGGGGGGGGGATCAGCCCCAGCATTTT. The encoded protein is CAISYRGGDQPQHF.

The gene calls are TRBV15 and TRBJ2-3; D possibly corresponds to TRBD2 (5 bases). This CDR3 is built from 17 residues. Trimming stripped 5 bases from V and 1 base from J, with 19 bases between. From germline, CDR1 is LNHNV and CDR2 YYDKDF (reference sequence). DNA for the CDR3: TGTGCCACCAGCGGGGAGTTGACCGATTCAGGCACAGATACGCAGTATTTT. This sequence encodes CATSGELTDSGTDTQYF.

This chain uses TRBV5-1 with TRBJ2-5; no reliable D call. Germline CDR1 SGHRS, CDR2 YFSETQ. This CDR3 has 14 residues. Deletions cut 3 bases from V and 1 base from J, with 10 bases between. This CDR3 reads CASSSVVGQETQYF. CDR3 nucleotide sequence: TGCGCCAGCAGCTCAGTGGTGGGCCAAGAGACCCAGTACTTC.

The gene calls are TRBV10-3 and TRBJ2-6, with 7 bases aligning to TRBD2. CDR1 and CDR2 from the germline V gene are ENHRY and SYGVKD. This CDR3 spans 16 amino acids. With 10 bases clipped from V and 4 bases from J, the junction kept 13 bases outside the gene matches. DNA of the CDR3: TGTGCCACCACAGCGGGATCCCCCTCAGGGGCCAACGTCCTGACTTTC. It codes for CATTAGSPSGANVLTF.

This clonotype was seen more than once but under ten times. The V gene is TRBV10-3, the J gene TRBJ2-3; D not certain. In germline, CDR1 is ENHRY, CDR2 SYGVKD. V dropped 6 bases and J dropped 1 base, with 8 bases sitting between them. This CDR3 has 13 residues. The CDR3 DNA follows: TGTGCCATCAGGGTTCAGGGCACAGATACGCAGTATTTT. Protein sequence: CAIRVQGTDTQYF.

J is TRBJ2-3 and V is TRBV20-1, with D possibly TRBD2 on 6 matching bases. This CDR3 has 14 amino acids. Germline CDR1 and CDR2: DFQATT and SNEGSKA (reference sequence). Deletions cut 3 bases from V and 4 bases from J, with 14 bases between. DNA for the CDR3: TGCAGTGCTAGGGTAGCGGACACCCCAGATACGCAGTATTTT. It yields the protein CSARVADTPDTQYF.